Following are 5 T cell receptor beta chains from one sample sequenced in a study of neurological immune-mediated disorders. TCRdb recomputed calls from the 5' RACE reads with MiXCR, one row per CDR3 protein. Of about 120,000 distinct CDR3 sequences in the sample, approximately 3.2% were seen once. Sample: PBMCs. These receptors came from a woman in her thirties with multiple sclerosis.

This clonotype was detected ten times or more. The rearrangement uses TRBV5-1 and TRBJ1-2, with a tentative D call TRBD1 (5 bases). Looked up from germline, CDR1 is SGHRS and CDR2 is YFSETQ. The V end was cut by 5 bases, the J end by 4 bases, with 12 bases between. The CDR3 is 13 residues long. The CDR3 bases are TGCGCCAGCAGTTCGCCTGACAGCTATGGCTACACCTTC. Translated, it gives CASSSPDSYGYTF.

At least ten counts were recorded for this clonotype. The chain employs TRBV12-3 or TRBV12-4 and TRBJ2-2; D gene unclear. This CDR3 comprises 15 residues. V shed 4 bases and J shed 4 bases, with 13 bases lying between them. The CDR3 bases are TGTGCCAGCAGTTCTCCGGATGGTAGCACCGGGGAGCTGTTTTTT. Its protein product is CASSSPDGSTGELFF.

This clonotype was seen repeatedly, ten times or more. The rearrangement uses TRBV6-6 and TRBJ2-5, with 7 bases that match TRBD1. Unmatched junction bases numbered 1, after V lost 2 bases and J lost 4 bases. This CDR3 spans 13 amino acids. Germline V gene sequence: CDR1 MNHNY, CDR2 SVGAGI (reference sequence). DNA of the CDR3: TGTGCCAGCAGTTACAACAGGGGAGAGACCCAGTACTTC. Amino acids: CASSYNRGETQYF.

This clonotype came up many times. This chain joins TRBV5-1 and TRBJ1-6; D is ambiguous. V lost 4 bases and J 4 bases, leaving 15 bases between the germline ends. Germline values: CDR1 SGHRS, CDR2 YFSETQ. This CDR3 has 16 residues. CDR3 sequence: CASSTSGRQYNSPLHF. The CDR3 DNA reads TGCGCCAGCAGCACCTCAGGCCGCCAGTATAATTCACCCCTCCACTTT.

This clonotype was observed many times. The V gene is TRBV18, the J gene TRBJ1-1; D is perhaps TRBD1 (5 bases). V was shortened by 3 bases and J by 11 bases, with 16 bases between the two germline ends. The CDR3 sequence is 13 residues long. Per germline, CDR1 KGHSH and CDR2 LQKENI. CDR3 residues: CASSPRQPPGAFF. CDR3 bases: TGTGCCAGCTCACCCCGACAGCCACCTGGGGCTTTCTTT.